The 10 T cell receptor beta chains in this list originate from one sample, sequenced in a study of glioma-infiltrating T cells. The iRepertoire nested amplicon-rescue multiplex PCR amplified TCR alpha and beta CDR3s from RNA. TCRdb fed the multiplex PCR reads into MiXCR, producing one record per CDR3 protein. The table shows 45,000 or so distinct CDR3 sequences, with about a fifth occurring only once. Sequenced material: glioma tissue, nonneoplastic brain tissue, or PBMCs (not recorded which). The source of these receptors is a human donor with low-grade glioma or glioblastoma, undergoing nonglioma brain surgery, or in good health (not recorded which).

The CDR3 sequence is CASSFLNTEAFF. CDR3 nucleotides: TGTGCCAGCAGCTTCCTGAACACTGAAGCTTTCTTT. V is TRBV28 and J is TRBJ1-1; D is unclear. This CDR3 is 12 amino acids long. The ends were cut back, 6 bases at V and 0 bases at J, with 5 bases in the middle. Per the germline V gene, CDR1 is MDHEN and CDR2 is SYDVKM. The whole variable domain, filled in from reference TRBV28 and TRBJ1-1, reads DVKVTQSSRYLVKRTGEKVFLECVQDMDHENMFWYRQDPGLGLRLIYFSYDVKMKEKGDIPEGYSVSREKKERFSLILESASTNQTSMYLCASSFLNTEAFFGQGTRLTVV.

This clonotype was seen many times. This chain connects TRBV7-2 to TRBJ1-1, with D uncertain. Germline V gene data show CDR1 as SGHTA and CDR2 as FQGNSA. Between the trimmed V and J ends, which lost 0 bases and 3 bases, there was a span of 8 bases. There are 14 residues in the CDR3. CDR3 DNA: TGTGCCAGCAGCTTAGCAGGAGCGTACACTGAAGCTTTCTTT. Translation: CASSLAGAYTEAFF.

This clonotype was detected many times. The V and J genes are TRBV4-1 and TRBJ2-5; TRBD2 is a possible D gene (6 bases). Deletions cut 3 bases from V and 0 bases from J, with 17 bases between. CDR1 is MGHRA, CDR2 YSYEKL, per germline. The CDR3 runs to 17 residues. The CDR3 sequence is CASSHLPGSVYQETQYF. The CDR3 DNA follows: TGCGCCAGCAGCCACTTACCCGGGAGTGTGTACCAAGAGACCCAGTACTTC.

As concerns this clonotype: Given a much more abundant clone one base away, this may be a read error. V gene TRBV19 combines with J gene TRBJ2-2; D gene ambiguous. The CDR3 loop spans 11 amino acids. V lost 6 bases to trimming and J lost 8 bases, with 7 bases between them. Germline-derived CDR1 and CDR2 are LNHDA and SQIVND (reference sequence). CDR3 DNA: TGTGCCAGTAGCTGCACGGGGGAGCTGTTTTTT. Encoded protein: CASSCTGELFF. Supplemented by reference TRBV19 and TRBJ2-2, the full variable domain reads DGGITQSPKYLFRKEGQNVTLSCEQNLNHDAMYWYRQDPGQGLRLIYYSQIVNDFQKGDIAEGYSVSREKKESFPLTVTSAQKNPTAFYLCASSCTGELFFGEGSRLTVL.

Note on this clonotype: The junction differs from germline at one of its ends, possibly a read error. The gene calls are TRBV25-1 and TRBJ2-3, with a possible D match to TRBD2 (6 bases). The CDR3 has 15 amino acids. Germline CDR1 and CDR2: MGHDK and SYGVNS. For the CDR3, the DNA is TGTGCCAGCAGAGTGTCGTCGAGCGGGTCAGATACGAAGTATTTT. Residues: CASRVSSSGSDTKYF.

This clonotype showed up just a few times. This chain links TRBV7-9 with TRBJ2-6; D uncertain. With 1 base removed from V and 2 bases from J, the gap between germline ends came to 15 bases. There are 18 residues in the CDR3. Per the germline V gene, CDR1 is SEHNR and CDR2 is FQNEAQ (reference sequence). CDR3 DNA: TGTGCCAGCAGCTTAGTCCCCATCAGGAGAACTGGGGCCAACGTCCTGACTTTC. It specifies CASSLVPIRRTGANVLTF.

Ten or more counts support this clonotype. The CDR3 is CASSLIINYEQYF. Written as DNA, the CDR3 is TGTGCCAGCAGCTTGATTATTAATTACGAGCAGTACTTC. This chain connects TRBV11-2 to TRBJ2-7; D is ambiguous. Trimming removed 3 bases from V and 4 bases from J, with 10 bases in between. The CDR3 contains 13 residues. In germline, CDR1 is SGHAT, CDR2 FQNNGV.

With respect to this clonotype: A read error is possible here, since a much larger clone lies one base away. The rearrangement links TRBV11-2 to TRBJ1-6; maybe TRBD1 (5 bases). V lost 1 base and J lost 7, with 11 bases in between. The CDR3 is 15 residues long. In germline, CDR1 is SGHAT, CDR2 FQNNGV. In nucleotides, the CDR3 is TGTGCCAGCAGCTTAGGCTGGACATGGAATTCACCCCTCCACTTT. Protein: CASSLGWTWNSPLHF. The whole variable domain, filled in from reference TRBV11-2 and TRBJ1-6, reads EAGVAQSPRYKIIEKRQSVAFWCNPISGHATLYWYQQILGQGPKLLIQFQNNGVVDDSQLPKDRFSAERLKGVDSTLKIQPAKLEDSAVYLCASSLGWTWNSPLHFGNGTRLTVT.

This clonotype appeared many times. The V call is TRBV7-9, the J call TRBJ2-3; tentatively, D is TRBD2 (6 bases). Germline CDR1 and CDR2: SEHNR and FQNEAQ (reference sequence). The CDR3 loop spans 15 amino acids. V lost 4 bases and J 2 bases, leaving 13 bases between the germline ends. The CDR3 nucleotides read TGTGCCAGCAGCTCCGTGGAGGGGCTCACAGATACGCAGTATTTT. Translating it yields CASSSVEGLTDTQYF. Complete variable domain (other parts from reference TRBV7-9 and TRBJ2-3): DTGVSQNPRHKITKRGQNVTFRCDPISEHNRLYWYRQTLGQGPEFLTYFQNEAQLEKSRLLSDRFSAERPKGSFSTLEIQRTEQGDSAMYLCASSSVEGLTDTQYFGPGTRLTVL.

This clonotype was picked up many times. V is TRBV9 and J is TRBJ1-2; a weak D match, TRBD1 (6 bases). This CDR3 has 14 residues. V lost 2 bases to trimming and J lost 4 bases, with 12 bases between them. Germline V gene lookup returns CDR1 SGDLS and CDR2 YYNGEE. The CDR3 nucleotides are TGTGCCAGCAGCGTCGGTCAGGGGAGCTATGGCTACACCTTC. This codes for CASSVGQGSYGYTF. Based on the CDR3 plus reference TRBV9 and TRBJ1-2, the full variable domain is DSGVTQTPKHLITATGQRVTLRCSPRSGDLSVYWYQQSLDQGLQFLIQYYNGEERAKGNILERFSAQQFPDLHSELNLSSLELGDSALYFCASSVGQGSYGYTFGSGTRLTVV.